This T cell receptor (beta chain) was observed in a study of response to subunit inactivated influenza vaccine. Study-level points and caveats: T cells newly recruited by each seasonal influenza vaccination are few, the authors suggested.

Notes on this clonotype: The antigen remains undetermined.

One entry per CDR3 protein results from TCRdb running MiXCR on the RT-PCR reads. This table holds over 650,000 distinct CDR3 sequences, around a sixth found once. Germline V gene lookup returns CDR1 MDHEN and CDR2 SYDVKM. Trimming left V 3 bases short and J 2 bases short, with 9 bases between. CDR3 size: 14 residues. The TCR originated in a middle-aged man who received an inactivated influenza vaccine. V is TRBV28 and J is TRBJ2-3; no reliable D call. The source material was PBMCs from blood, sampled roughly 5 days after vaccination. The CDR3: CASSFPATTDTQYF. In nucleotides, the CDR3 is TGTGCCAGCAGTTTCCCGGCTACCACAGATACGCAGTATTTT. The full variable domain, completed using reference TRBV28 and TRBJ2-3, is DVKVTQSSRYLVKRTGEKVFLECVQDMDHENMFWYRQDPGLGLRLIYFSYDVKMKEKGDIPEGYSVSREKKERFSLILESASTNQTSMYLCASSFPATTDTQYFGPGTRLTVL.